The 22 T cell receptor beta chains in this list originate from one sample, sequenced in a study of cytomegalovirus exposure and HLA in healthy donors. In the PCR, 60 Vbeta and 13 Jbeta primers were used. Using immunoSEQ multiplex PCR, the repertoire was profiled, and TCRdb retains in-frame clones only, with some absent. The sample contains roughly 150,000 clones, about four fifths of which appear only once. Sequencing was performed on PBMCs. The receptors stem from a girl between 10 and 17 years old in good health and CMV-seropositive.

This clone was counted once. This sequence joins TRBV27 and TRBJ2-1; 10 positions agree with TRBD2. V lost 6 bases, J lost 0 bases, and 2 bases stayed unmatched. This CDR3 is built from 15 residues. The germline V gene encodes CDR1 MNHEY and CDR2 SMNVEV (reference sequence). The CDR3 spells CASRSGRASYNEQFF. Written as DNA, the CDR3 is TGTGCCAGCAGAAGCGGGAGGGCCTCCTACAATGAGCAGTTCTTC.

The chain has TRBV19 and TRBJ1-5; 9 positions agree with TRBD1. This CDR3 region has 13 residues. V shed 10 bases and J 4 bases; nucleotides not matched to a gene: 5. CDR1 is LNHDA and CDR2 is SQIVND in the germline V gene (reference sequence). CDR3 region: CATTGGGNQPQHF. The CDR3 bases are TGTGCCACGACAGGGGGAGGAAATCAGCCCCAGCATTTT.

The chain joins TRBV2 to TRBJ2-7; TRBD1 might be the D (7 bases). Germline V gene lookup returns CDR1 SNHLY and CDR2 FYNNEI. There are 14 residues in the CDR3. Trimming took off 3 bases at V and 1 base at J, with 10 bases between the two ends. CDR3 in amino acids: CASSDRGVSYEQYF. CDR3 bases: TGTGCCAGCAGTGACAGGGGGGTATCCTACGAGCAGTACTTC.

DNA for the CDR3: TGTGCCTGGAGTCCTAGCGGGAGCTCCTACAATGAGCAGTTCTTC. This encodes CAWSPSGSSYNEQFF. The chain couples TRBV30 to TRBJ2-1; TRBD2 matches at 10 bases. CDR1 is GTSNPN, CDR2 SVGIG, per germline (reference sequence). The CDR3 loop spans 15 amino acids. Trimming cost V 2 bases and J 0 bases; bases outside gene matches: 1.

The V gene is TRBV11-2, the J gene TRBJ2-4, with TRBD2 matching 13 bases. The ends lost 1 base at V and 8 bases at J; junction bases unmatched: 2. CDR1 SGHAT and CDR2 FQNNGV come from the germline V gene. The CDR3 loop spans 15 amino acids. CDR3 protein: CASSLGGTSGDIQYF. As DNA, the CDR3 is TGTGCCAGCAGCTTAGGGGGGACTAGCGGGGACATTCAGTACTTC.

The rearrangement joins TRBV12-2 to TRBJ2-2; TRBD2, the table's D call, was not compared with the DNA. TRBV12-2 counts as a pseudogene. This CDR3 region has 17 residues. The CDR3 spells CASRRPLLYRNTGELFF. For the CDR3, the DNA is TGTGCAAGTCGCCGTCCCCTGTTATATCGGAACACCGGGGAGCTGTTTTTT.

V gene TRBV5-4 combines with J gene TRBJ2-5; a weak D match, TRBD2 (5 bases). There are 13 residues in the CDR3. The germline CDR1 and CDR2 sequences are SGHNT and YYREEE (reference sequence). The V end lost 4 bases, the J end lost 5 bases, and 12 bases lay between the germline ends. The chain's CDR3 is CASSHRDDETQYF. In nucleotides, the CDR3 is TGTGCCAGCAGCCACCGGGATGACGAGACCCAGTACTTC.

The chain is built from TRBV7-9 and TRBJ2-7, with 8 nucleotides matching TRBD2. Per germline, CDR1 SEHNR and CDR2 FQNEAQ (reference sequence). The CDR3 sequence is 19 residues long. The junction had 20 bases not matched to a gene; V was cut back by 4 bases and J by 3 bases. The CDR3 sequence is CASSSISQRVRGGGYEQYF. In nucleotides, the CDR3 is TGTGCCAGCAGCTCGATCTCCCAACGAGTACGGGGGGGCGGCTACGAGCAGTACTTC.

V and J are TRBV7-9 and TRBJ2-7; TRBD2 matches at 10 bases. V lost 1 base and J lost 2; bases outside the gene matches: 11. The CDR3 is 18 amino acids. The V gene's germline CDR1 is SEHNR and CDR2 FQNEAQ (reference sequence). The CDR3 reads CASSLGLGSGRTPYEQYF. The CDR3 DNA is TGTGCCAGCAGCTTAGGTCTCGGTAGCGGGAGGACACCCTACGAGCAGTACTTC. Drawing the rest from reference TRBV7-9 and TRBJ2-7, the complete variable domain is DTGVSQNPRHKITKRGQNVTFRCDPISEHNRLYWYRQTLGQGPEFLTYFQNEAQLEKSRLLSDRFSAERPKGSFSTLEIQRTEQGDSAMYLCASSLGLGSGRTPYEQYFGPGTRLTVT.

The rearrangement links TRBV27 to TRBJ2-5, with D unresolved. The J call may be wrong; the DNA end is better matched by TRBJ2-7. Germline V CDR1 and CDR2: MNHEY, SMNVEV (reference sequence). CDR3 length equals 13 residues. In DNA, the CDR3 is TGTGCCAGCAGTTTATCTATGCCCATCGAGCAGTACTTC. This translates into CASSLSMPIEQYF.

This chain connects TRBV7-2 to TRBJ2-1, with D perhaps matching TRBD2 (6 bases). Per the germline V gene, CDR1 is SGHTA and CDR2 is FQGNSA. With 5 bases removed from V and 11 bases from J, the gap between germline ends came to 16 bases. This CDR3 has 13 residues. The CDR3 here is CASSRSPGLQQFF. The DNA of the CDR3 is TGTGCCAGCAGCCGGTCCCCGGGACTGCAGCAGTTCTTC.

The V gene is TRBV2, the J gene TRBJ1-5, with D unclear. The CDR3 is made up of 14 amino acids. V was trimmed by 8 bases and J by 0 bases, leaving 11 bases between them. The germline V gene has CDR1 SNHLY and CDR2 FYNNEI. The CDR3 sequence is CASARQTSNQPQHF. In nucleotides, the CDR3 is TGTGCCAGCGCCCGACAAACTAGCAATCAGCCCCAGCATTTT.

This clone has just one count. The chain joins TRBV28 to TRBJ2-7, with TRBD2 matching 10 bases. This CDR3 has 15 residues. CDR1 is MDHEN, CDR2 SYDVKM, per germline. Germline trimming cut 5 bases from V and 3 bases from J; bases unmatched to any gene: 7. The CDR3 loop reads CASSAPGLASYEQYF. The CDR3 coding sequence is TGTGCCAGCAGTGCTCCGGGACTAGCGAGCTACGAGCAGTACTTC.

This chain uses TRBV7-3 with TRBJ1-1, with TRBD1 as a possible D gene (6 bases). Germline V gene sequence: CDR1 SGHTA, CDR2 FQGTGA. This CDR3 spans 17 amino acids. V lost 3 bases to trimming and J lost 4 bases, with 21 bases between them. CDR3 in amino acids: CASSLRGPPLGGTEAFF. The DNA for the CDR3 is TGTGCCAGCAGCTTGCGGGGGCCACCTCTCGGGGGCACTGAAGCTTTCTTT. The full variable domain, rest sourced from reference TRBV7-3 and TRBJ1-1, is GAGVSQTPSNKVTEKGKYVELRCDPISGHTALYWYRQSLGQGPEFLIYFQGTGAADDSGLPNDRFFAVRPEGSVSTLKIQRTERGDSAVYLCASSLRGPPLGGTEAFFGQGTRLTVV.

The sample holds a few counts of this clone. This chain uses TRBV4-3 with TRBJ1-2; 11 bases are shared with TRBD1. Per germline, CDR1 LGHNA and CDR2 YSLEER. V was clipped by 3 bases and J by 1 base; unmatched bases: 7. The CDR3 is 17 residues long. The CDR3 loop is CASSQTGQGEYNYGYTF. CDR3 bases: TGCGCCAGCAGCCAGACGGGACAGGGGGAGTATAACTATGGCTACACCTTC.

The chain links TRBV19 to TRBJ1-2; the D is unclear. Germline-derived CDR1 and CDR2 are LNHDA and SQIVND (reference sequence). The CDR3 contains 13 residues. V was pared by 2 bases and J by 5 bases, with 9 bases between. For the CDR3, the DNA is TGTGCCAGTAGTATACAGGTTTGGTATGGCTACACCTTC. The encoded protein is CASSIQVWYGYTF.

This chain joins TRBV30 and TRBJ2-3, with TRBD2 matching over 12 bases. Germline CDR1 GTSNPN, CDR2 SVGIG (reference sequence). This CDR3 contains 17 residues. With 4 bases clipped from V and 3 bases from J, the junction kept 11 bases outside the gene matches. Here the CDR3 DNA reads TGTGCCTGGACATCAACCCCACTAGCGGGAGGAACAGATACGCAGTATTTT. It is translated as CAWTSTPLAGGTDTQYF. Filled out from reference TRBV30 and TRBJ2-3, the complete variable domain reads SQTIHQWPATLVQPVGSPLSLECTVEGTSNPNLYWYRQAAGRGLQLLFYSVGIGQISSEVPQNLSASRPQDRQFILSSKKLLLSDSGFYLCAWTSTPLAGGTDTQYFGPGTRLTVL.

The V gene is TRBV2, the J gene TRBJ2-5, with 8 bases lining up with TRBD1. V was clipped by 5 bases and J by 1 base; unmatched bases: 12. Germline loops: CDR1 SNHLY, CDR2 FYNNEI. There are 17 residues in the CDR3. CDR3 sequence: CASSKPPGQGGQETQYF. The CDR3 DNA reads TGTGCCAGCAGTAAACCCCCAGGACAGGGTGGCCAAGAGACCCAGTACTTC.

CDR3 loop: CASSTRLAGFGETQYF. CDR3 sequence (DNA): TGTGCCAGCAGCACGAGACTAGCGGGGTTTGGAGAGACCCAGTACTTC. This rearrangement joins TRBV9 to TRBJ2-5, with TRBD2 matching over 11 bases. Trimming removed 4 bases from V and 4 bases from J; junction bases left unmatched: 9. The CDR3 runs 16 residues. In germline, CDR1 is SGDLS, CDR2 YYNGEE.

Only one count was recorded for this clone. This rearrangement joins TRBV4-3 to TRBJ2-7; 8 positions agree with TRBD1. The CDR3 has 16 amino acids. Germline V gene data show CDR1 as LGHNA and CDR2 as YSLEER. Unmatched junction bases numbered 9, after V lost 0 bases and J lost 5 bases. The CDR3 DNA sequence: TGCGCCAGCAGCCAAGATGGCATCGGACAGGGACACGAGCAGTACTTC. Translation gives CASSQDGIGQGHEQYF.

The J gene is TRBJ2-7, the V gene TRBV29-1, with 11 bases identical to TRBD1. There are 12 residues in the CDR3. J was trimmed by 6 bases and V by 7 bases; bases with no gene match: 5. Germline V gene data show CDR1 as SQVTM and CDR2 as ANQGSEA. The CDR3 sequence: CSAGQGAGEQYF. The CDR3 DNA reads TGCAGCGCCGGACAGGGGGCAGGCGAGCAGTACTTC.

This clone was observed a handful of times. The rearrangement links TRBV7-2 to TRBJ2-5; TRBD2 agrees at 12 bases. The V gene's germline CDR1 is SGHTA and CDR2 FQGNSA. Trimming removed 5 bases from V and 5 bases from J; junction bases left unmatched: 6. The CDR3 totals 15 residues. The CDR3, as DNA: TGTGCCAGCAGCCTAAGACTAGCGGGGGTTGAGACCCAGTACTTC. Its translation: CASSLRLAGVETQYF. Full variable domain (outside the CDR3, taken from reference TRBV7-2 and TRBJ2-5): GAGVSQSPSNKVTEKGKDVELRCDPISGHTALYWYRQSLGQGLEFLIYFQGNSAPDKSGLPSDRFSAERTGGSVSTLTIQRTQQEDSAVYLCASSLRLAGVETQYFGPGTRLLVL.